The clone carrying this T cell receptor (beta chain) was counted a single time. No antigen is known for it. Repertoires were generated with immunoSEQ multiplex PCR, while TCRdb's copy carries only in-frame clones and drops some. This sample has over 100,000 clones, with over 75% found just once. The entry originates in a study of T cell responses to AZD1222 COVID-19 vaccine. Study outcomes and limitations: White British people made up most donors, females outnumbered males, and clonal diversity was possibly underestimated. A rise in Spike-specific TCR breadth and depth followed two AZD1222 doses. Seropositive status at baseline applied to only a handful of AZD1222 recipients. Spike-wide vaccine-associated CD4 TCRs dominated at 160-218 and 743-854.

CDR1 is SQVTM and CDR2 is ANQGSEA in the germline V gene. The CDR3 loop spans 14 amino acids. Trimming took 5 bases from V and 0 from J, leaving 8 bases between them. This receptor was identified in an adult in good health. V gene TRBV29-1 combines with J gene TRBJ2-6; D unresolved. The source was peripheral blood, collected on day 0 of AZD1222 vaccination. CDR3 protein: CSVSLDSGANVLTF. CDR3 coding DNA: TGCAGCGTTTCATTAGACTCTGGGGCCAACGTCCTGACTTTC.